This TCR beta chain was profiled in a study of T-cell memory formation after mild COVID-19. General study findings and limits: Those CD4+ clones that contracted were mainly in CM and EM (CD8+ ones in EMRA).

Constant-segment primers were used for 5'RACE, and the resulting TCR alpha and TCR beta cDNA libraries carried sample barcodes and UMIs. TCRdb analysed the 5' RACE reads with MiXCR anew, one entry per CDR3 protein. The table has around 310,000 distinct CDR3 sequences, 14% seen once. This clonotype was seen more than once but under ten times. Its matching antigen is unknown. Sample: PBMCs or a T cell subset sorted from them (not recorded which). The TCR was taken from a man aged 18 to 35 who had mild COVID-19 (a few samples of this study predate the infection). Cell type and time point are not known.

The CDR3 sequence is CASSYSEESGYTF. The CDR3 region has the DNA TGTGCCAGCAGTTACTCCGAGGAATCGGGCTACACCTTC. The genes are TRBV6-2 or TRBV6-3 and TRBJ1-2; no clear D. The CDR3 contains 13 residues. Germline CDR1 MNHEY, CDR2 SVGEGT. The V and J ends lost 0 bases and 8 bases respectively, with 10 bases between them.